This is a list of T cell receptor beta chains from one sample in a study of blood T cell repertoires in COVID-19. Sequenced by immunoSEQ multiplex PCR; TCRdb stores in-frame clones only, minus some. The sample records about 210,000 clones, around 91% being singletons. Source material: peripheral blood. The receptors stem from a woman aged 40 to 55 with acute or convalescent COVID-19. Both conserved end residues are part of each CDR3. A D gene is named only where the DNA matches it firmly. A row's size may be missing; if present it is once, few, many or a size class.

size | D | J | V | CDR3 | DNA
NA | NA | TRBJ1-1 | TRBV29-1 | CSVDTGMNTEAFF | TGCAGCGTTGACACAGGGATGAACACTGAAGCTTTCTTT
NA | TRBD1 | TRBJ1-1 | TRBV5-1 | CASSLGGQGNTEAFF | TGCGCCAGCAGCTTGGGGGGACAGGGGAACACTGAAGCTTTCTTT
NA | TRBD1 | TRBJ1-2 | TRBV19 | CASRTGQGPNYGYTF | TGTGCCAGTAGAACGGGACAGGGACCCAACTATGGCTACACCTTC
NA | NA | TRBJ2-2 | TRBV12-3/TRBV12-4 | CARFAFAGELFF | TGTGCCCGATTCGCGTTCGCCGGGGAGCTGTTTTTT
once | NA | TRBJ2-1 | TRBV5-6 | CASSLGEGREQFF | TGTGCCAGCAGCTTGGGCGAGGGAAGGGAGCAGTTCTTC
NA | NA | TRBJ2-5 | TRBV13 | CASSPQQPFQETQYF | TGTGCCAGCAGCCCACAGCAGCCGTTCCAAGAGACCCAGTACTTC
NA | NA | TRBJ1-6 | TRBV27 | CASSPTQSPNSPLHF | TGTGCCAGCAGTCCCACCCAGTCCCCCAATTCACCCCTCCACTTT
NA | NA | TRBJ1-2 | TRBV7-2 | CASSLGRLREGNGYTF | TGTGCCAGCAGCTTAGGAAGGCTTCGGGAGGGGAATGGCTACACCTTC
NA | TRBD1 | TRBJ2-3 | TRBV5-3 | CARSLATTGGKTDTQYF | TGTGCCAGAAGCTTGGCGACGACAGGGGGCAAGACAGATACGCAGTATTTT
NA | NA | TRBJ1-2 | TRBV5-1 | CASSFRGLDNYGYTF | TGCGCCAGCAGCTTCCGAGGGCTTGATAACTATGGCTACACCTTC
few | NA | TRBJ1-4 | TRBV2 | CASGTRGINEKLFF | TGTGCCAGCGGGACGAGGGGGATTAATGAAAAACTGTTTTTT
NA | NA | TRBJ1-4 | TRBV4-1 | CASSQEEGGVKATNEKLFF | TGCGCCAGCAGCCAAGAAGAAGGGGGGGTAAAGGCAACTAATGAAAAACTGTTTTTT
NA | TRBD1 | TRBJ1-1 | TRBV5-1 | CASSLGDRVGTEAFF | TGCGCCAGCAGCTTGGGGGACAGGGTTGGCACTGAAGCTTTCTTT
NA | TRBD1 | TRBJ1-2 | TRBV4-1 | CASSYTGGSYGYTF | TGCGCCAGCAGCTATACAGGGGGCAGCTATGGCTACACCTTC
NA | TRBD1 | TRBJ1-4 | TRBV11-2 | CASSQGQLNEKLFF | TGTGCCAGCAGCCAGGGACAGCTTAATGAAAAACTGTTTTTT
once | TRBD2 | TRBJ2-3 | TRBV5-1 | CASSSTTAGGEYF | TGCGCCAGCAGCTCAACTACAGCGGGGGGCGAGTATTTT
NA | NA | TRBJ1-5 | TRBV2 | CASSEGSQLRISNQPQHF | TGTGCCAGCAGTGAAGGGAGTCAGCTTAGGATAAGCAATCAGCCCCAGCATTTT
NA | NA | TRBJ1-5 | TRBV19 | CASSLGFSRDQPQHF | TGTGCCAGTAGTCTCGGTTTTTCCAGGGATCAGCCCCAGCATTTT
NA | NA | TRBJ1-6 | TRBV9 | CASSVDGGSGNSPLHF | TGTGCCAGCAGCGTAGATGGGGGCAGTGGTAATTCACCCCTCCACTTT
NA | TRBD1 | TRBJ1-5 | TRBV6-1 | CASSAGTGALISNQPQHF | TGTGCCAGCAGTGCCGGGACAGGGGCCCTTATTAGCAATCAGCCCCAGCATTTT
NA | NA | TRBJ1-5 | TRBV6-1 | CASSQAGVNQPQHF | TGTGCCAGCAGTCAAGCAGGGGTCAATCAGCCCCAGCATTTT
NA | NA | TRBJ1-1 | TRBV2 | CATRRDSGSGSEAFF | TGTGCCACCCGGCGGGACTCCGGTTCGGGTTCTGAAGCTTTCTTT
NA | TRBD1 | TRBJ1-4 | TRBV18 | CASSPTQGATNEKLFF | TGTGCCAGCTCACCTACACAGGGGGCGACGAATGAAAAACTGTTTTTT
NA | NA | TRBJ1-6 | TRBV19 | CASSLGQNNSPLHF | TGTGCCAGTAGTCTCGGACAGAATAATTCACCCCTCCACTTT
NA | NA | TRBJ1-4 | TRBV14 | CASSQAIMRGGLGEKLFF | TGTGCCAGCAGCCAAGCAATTATGCGAGGCGGCCTTGGGGAAAAACTGTTTTTT